This T cell receptor beta chain was obtained from a study of cytomegalovirus exposure and HLA in healthy donors. Background on the study: Out of 398 genotyped donors, 81% belonged to the Caucasian-associated ancestry cluster. Study observations and caveats: Later on, an analysis found that several of the most significant clusters appeared to be linked to common viral pathogens, which included parvovirus B19.

The PCR employed 60 Vbeta primers together with 13 Jbeta primers. Sequencing was performed with immunoSEQ multiplex PCR; in TCRdb, only in-frame clones are kept and a portion is missing. Of roughly 190,000 clones listed, 81% are singletons. As concerns this clone: Antigen: not known.

V lost 5 bases to trimming and J lost 9 bases, with 11 bases between them. Germline lookup yields CDR1 SGHNT and CDR2 YENEEA. CDR3 length equals 12 residues. Samples came from healthy bone marrow donors. Sequenced material: PBMCs. V gene TRBV11-3 combines with J gene TRBJ2-1; TRBD1 might be the D (6 bases). The TCR was taken from a man in his fifties or sixties in good health and CMV-seronegative. This CDR3 reads CASSPLGGEQFF. Here the CDR3 DNA reads TGTGCCAGCAGCCCCCTAGGGGGTGAGCAGTTCTTC.